A selection of T cell receptor beta chains follows, all from one sample in a study of identical twins' blood T cells. TCRdb recomputed calls from the 5' RACE reads with MiXCR, one row per CDR3 protein. The sample carries 300,000 to 450,000 distinct CDR3 sequences, 25% to 35% recorded once. Sequenced: PBMCs. These receptors originate from a woman aged 18 to 55 in good health. Both conserved end residues are part of each CDR3. A D gene is named only where the DNA matches it firmly. Clone size is not always given. Where it is, it says once, few, many or a class for expanded clones.

J gene: TRBJ1-2; V gene: TRBV9; D gene: TRBD1; clone size: once; CDR3 protein: CASSPEVQGVYGYTF; CDR3 DNA: TGTGCCAGCAGCCCCGAGGTACAGGGGGTGTATGGCTACACCTTC
J gene: TRBJ1-2; V gene: TRBV3-1; D gene: NA; clone size: few; CDR3 protein: CASSRTDPNYGYTF; CDR3 DNA: TGTGCCAGCAGCCGGACGGACCCTAACTATGGCTACACCTTC
J gene: TRBJ1-1; V gene: TRBV5-6; D gene: NA; clone size: few; CDR3 protein: CASSLGGDSNTEAFF; CDR3 DNA: TGTGCCAGCAGCTTAGGAGGGGACTCGAACACTGAAGCTTTCTTT
J gene: TRBJ1-4; V gene: TRBV5-1; D gene: NA; clone size: few; CDR3 protein: CASSPDSLDEKLFF; CDR3 DNA: TGCGCCAGCAGCCCCGACAGCCTAGATGAAAAACTGTTTTTT
J gene: TRBJ1-1; V gene: TRBV2; D gene: NA; clone size: few; CDR3 protein: CASSHTNTEAFF; CDR3 DNA: TGTGCCAGCTCCCATACGAACACTGAAGCTTTCTTT
J gene: TRBJ2-5; V gene: TRBV9; D gene: NA; clone size: NA; CDR3 protein: CASSVDGASASETQYF; CDR3 DNA: TGTGCCAGCAGCGTAGATGGCGCATCAGCATCAGAGACCCAGTACTTC
J gene: TRBJ1-4; V gene: TRBV11-2; D gene: NA; clone size: few; CDR3 protein: CASSLVILSGGEKLFF; CDR3 DNA: TGTGCCAGCAGCTTAGTGATTCTCTCGGGGGGAGAAAAACTGTTTTTT
J gene: TRBJ2-5; V gene: TRBV29-1; D gene: NA; clone size: NA; CDR3 protein: CSVRQSRGGETQYF; CDR3 DNA: TGCAGCGTTCGACAGAGCCGGGGAGGAGAGACCCAGTACTTC
J gene: TRBJ2-3; V gene: TRBV5-1; D gene: TRBD2; clone size: NA; CDR3 protein: CASSLGGTSSTDTQYF; CDR3 DNA: TGCGCCAGCAGCTTGGGAGGGACTAGCAGCACAGATACGCAGTATTTT
J gene: TRBJ1-3; V gene: TRBV7-9; D gene: NA; clone size: NA; CDR3 protein: CASRGEAATEMGNTIYF; CDR3 DNA: TGTGCCAGCCGAGGGGAAGCAGCTACAGAAATGGGAAACACCATATATTTT
J gene: TRBJ1-5; V gene: TRBV20-1; D gene: NA; clone size: few; CDR3 protein: CSARGPRPDQPQHF; CDR3 DNA: TGCAGTGCTAGAGGCCCTAGACCGGATCAGCCCCAGCATTTT
J gene: TRBJ2-2; V gene: TRBV6-5; D gene: TRBD2; clone size: NA; CDR3 protein: CASGRGANTGERFF; CDR3 DNA: TGTGCCAGCGGGAGGGGAGCGAACACCGGGGAGCGGTTTTTT
J gene: TRBJ2-7; V gene: TRBV27; D gene: NA; clone size: NA; CDR3 protein: CASSFKTLYEQYF; CDR3 DNA: TGTGCCAGCAGTTTTAAGACCCTCTACGAGCAGTACTTC
J gene: TRBJ1-4; V gene: TRBV6-1; D gene: NA; clone size: few; CDR3 protein: CASSGRSSPEGEKLFF; CDR3 DNA: TGTGCCAGCAGCGGCCGGTCCTCCCCAGAAGGTGAAAAACTGTTTTTT
J gene: TRBJ2-1; V gene: TRBV27; D gene: TRBD2; clone size: few; CDR3 protein: CASSLSLVAGDNEQFF; CDR3 DNA: TGTGCCAGCAGTTTATCCCTGGTAGCGGGAGACAATGAGCAGTTCTTC
J gene: TRBJ2-2; V gene: TRBV6-6; D gene: TRBD2; clone size: NA; CDR3 protein: CASSYAGTSGTGELFF; CDR3 DNA: TGTGCCAGCAGTTACGCCGGGACTAGCGGGACCGGGGAGCTGTTTTTT
J gene: TRBJ1-2; V gene: TRBV29-1; D gene: TRBD1; clone size: NA; CDR3 protein: CSVVLEGQGLIWGYTF; CDR3 DNA: TGCAGCGTTGTGTTAGAGGGACAGGGACTTATATGGGGCTACACCTTC
J gene: TRBJ2-6; V gene: TRBV5-1; D gene: NA; clone size: NA; CDR3 protein: CASSRGANVLTF; CDR3 DNA: TGCGCCAGCAGCCGTGGGGCCAACGTCCTGACTTTC
J gene: TRBJ2-7; V gene: TRBV6-5; D gene: TRBD2; clone size: few; CDR3 protein: CASSFQAGGKYEQYF; CDR3 DNA: TGTGCCAGCAGTTTCCAGGCGGGAGGAAAATACGAGCAGTACTTC
J gene: TRBJ2-7; V gene: TRBV5-1; D gene: NA; clone size: few; CDR3 protein: CASSLHFHEQYF; CDR3 DNA: TGCGCCAGCAGCCTACATTTCCACGAGCAGTACTTC
J gene: TRBJ1-1; V gene: TRBV18; D gene: NA; clone size: NA; CDR3 protein: CASSPSLDSEAFF; CDR3 DNA: TGTGCCAGCTCACCCTCCTTGGACAGTGAAGCTTTCTTT
J gene: TRBJ2-5; V gene: TRBV11-2; D gene: NA; clone size: NA; CDR3 protein: CASSLSRGFDTQYF; CDR3 DNA: TGTGCCAGCAGCTTATCCAGGGGATTTGATACCCAGTACTTC
J gene: TRBJ1-2; V gene: TRBV25-1; D gene: NA; clone size: few; CDR3 protein: CASSDSRTAYGYTF; CDR3 DNA: TGTGCCAGCAGTGATTCCCGGACAGCATATGGCTACACCTTC
J gene: TRBJ2-4; V gene: TRBV18; D gene: TRBD2; clone size: few; CDR3 protein: CASSPSGAGRRNIQYF; CDR3 DNA: TGTGCCAGCTCACCAAGCGGGGCAGGGCGACGAAACATTCAGTACTTC
J gene: TRBJ1-1; V gene: TRBV19; D gene: TRBD1; clone size: NA; CDR3 protein: CASTASRDRVPWIEAFF; CDR3 DNA: TGTGCCAGTACCGCCTCCCGGGACAGGGTCCCGTGGATTGAAGCTTTCTTT
J gene: TRBJ2-1; V gene: TRBV27; D gene: NA; clone size: many; CDR3 protein: CASSPGNEQFF; CDR3 DNA: TGTGCCAGCAGTCCAGGGAATGAGCAGTTCTTC
J gene: TRBJ1-4; V gene: TRBV2; D gene: NA; clone size: many; CDR3 protein: CASKRTGEKLFF; CDR3 DNA: TGTGCCAGCAAAAGGACGGGGGAAAAACTGTTTTTT
J gene: TRBJ2-7; V gene: TRBV11-2; D gene: TRBD2; clone size: few; CDR3 protein: CASSQGLDFAYEQYF; CDR3 DNA: TGTGCCAGCAGCCAAGGACTAGACTTTGCCTACGAGCAGTACTTC
J gene: TRBJ2-2; V gene: TRBV4-3; D gene: TRBD1; clone size: NA; CDR3 protein: CASSLDRALTGELFF; CDR3 DNA: TGCGCCAGCAGCCTCGACAGGGCCCTGACCGGGGAGCTGTTTTTT
J gene: TRBJ1-2; V gene: TRBV18; D gene: NA; clone size: many; CDR3 protein: CASSPNRALPKNGYTF; CDR3 DNA: TGTGCCAGCTCACCAAACCGGGCCCTCCCCAAGAATGGCTACACCTTC
J gene: TRBJ2-3; V gene: TRBV5-1; D gene: TRBD2; clone size: NA; CDR3 protein: CASSLGASSGIGTQYF; CDR3 DNA: TGCGCCAGCAGCTTGGGAGCGTCCAGCGGGATCGGTACGCAGTATTTT
J gene: TRBJ1-1; V gene: TRBV18; D gene: NA; clone size: NA; CDR3 protein: CASSQSGVTNTEAFF; CDR3 DNA: TGTGCCAGCTCACAGTCAGGGGTCACGAACACTGAAGCTTTCTTT
J gene: TRBJ1-5; V gene: TRBV6-6; D gene: TRBD1; clone size: NA; CDR3 protein: CASSYGDRDRQPQHF; CDR3 DNA: TGTGCCAGCAGTTACGGGGACAGGGATCGCCAGCCCCAGCATTTT
J gene: TRBJ2-1; V gene: TRBV14; D gene: NA; clone size: NA; CDR3 protein: CASSRLEGQLRNEQFF; CDR3 DNA: TGTGCCAGCAGCCGTTTGGAGGGACAGCTCAGGAATGAGCAGTTCTTC